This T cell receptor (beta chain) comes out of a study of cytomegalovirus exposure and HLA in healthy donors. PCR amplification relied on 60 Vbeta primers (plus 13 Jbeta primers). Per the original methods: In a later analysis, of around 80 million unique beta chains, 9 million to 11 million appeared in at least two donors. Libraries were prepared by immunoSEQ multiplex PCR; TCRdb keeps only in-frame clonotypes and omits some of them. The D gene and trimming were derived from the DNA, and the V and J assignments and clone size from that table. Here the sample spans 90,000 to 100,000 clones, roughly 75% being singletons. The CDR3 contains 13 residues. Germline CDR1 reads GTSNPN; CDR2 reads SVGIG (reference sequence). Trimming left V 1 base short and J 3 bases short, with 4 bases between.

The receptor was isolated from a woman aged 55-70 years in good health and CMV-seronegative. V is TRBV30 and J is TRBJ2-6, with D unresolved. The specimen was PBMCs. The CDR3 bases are TGTGCCTGGAGTGCGGGTGGGGCCAACGTCCTGACTTTC. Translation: CAWSAGGANVLTF.